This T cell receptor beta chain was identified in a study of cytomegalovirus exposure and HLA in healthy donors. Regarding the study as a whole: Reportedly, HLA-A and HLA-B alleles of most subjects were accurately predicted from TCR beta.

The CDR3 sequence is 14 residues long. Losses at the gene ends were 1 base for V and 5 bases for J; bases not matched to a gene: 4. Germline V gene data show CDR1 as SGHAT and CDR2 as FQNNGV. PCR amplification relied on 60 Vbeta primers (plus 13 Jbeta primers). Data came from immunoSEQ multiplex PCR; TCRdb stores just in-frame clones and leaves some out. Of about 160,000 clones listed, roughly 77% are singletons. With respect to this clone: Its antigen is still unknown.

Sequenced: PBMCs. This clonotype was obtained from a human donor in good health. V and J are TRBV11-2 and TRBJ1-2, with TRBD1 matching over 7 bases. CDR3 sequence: CASSLGTGHYGYTF. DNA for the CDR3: TGTGCCAGCAGCTTAGGGACAGGTCATTATGGCTACACCTTC.